Presented here are 13 T cell receptor beta chains from one specimen sequenced in a study of long-term antiretroviral therapy in people with HIV. Assay version v3.0 of immunoSEQ was used, and it was run at survey level. Here immunoSEQ multiplex PCR was the method, and the copy in TCRdb shows in-frame clones only, minus some. The data hold roughly 30,000 clones, with 90% to 95% observed a single time. The specimen comprised unsorted PBMCs, sampled 6 to 6.5 years after starting antiretroviral therapy. These receptor sequences come from a man between 25 and 39 years old with HIV.

The chain is built from TRBV18 and TRBJ2-7; 7 bases are a match to TRBD1. The V gene's germline CDR1 is KGHSH and CDR2 LQKENI. The CDR3 sequence is 15 residues long. Trimming removed 2 bases from V and 2 bases from J; junction bases left unmatched: 6. CDR3 region: CASSPSTGETYEQYF. The CDR3 coding sequence is TGTGCCAGCTCACCAAGTACAGGGGAGACCTACGAGCAGTACTTC.

V usage is TRBV15 and J usage is TRBJ2-7; 9 bases fit TRBD1. The CDR3 is 15 amino acids. Germline-derived CDR1 and CDR2 are LNHNV and YYDKDF (reference sequence). The J segment lost 7 bases and the V segment lost 0 bases, leaving 7 bases of the junction unmatched. The CDR3 region has the DNA TGTGCCACCAGCAGAGATGGGACAGGGCTAAGGGAGCAGTACTTC. Its translation is CATSRDGTGLREQYF.

The CDR3 nucleotides are TGTGCCAGCAGCGTAGCAGCGCTAGCCTACGAGCAGTACTTC. Translation: CASSVAALAYEQYF. This sequence joins TRBV9 and TRBJ2-7, with D unresolved. The CDR3 is made up of 14 amino acids. The germline V gene has CDR1 SGDLS and CDR2 YYNGEE. With 0 bases removed from V and 2 bases from J, the gap between germline ends came to 9 bases.

The V and J genes are TRBV4-2 and TRBJ1-5; TRBD1 might be the D (6 bases). Trimming pared 0 bases from V and 7 bases from J, leaving 10 bases between. CDR1 and CDR2 from the germline V gene are LGHNA and YNFKEQ. This CDR3 has 14 amino acids. CDR3 residues: CASSQESRGQPQHF. DNA for the CDR3: TGTGCCAGCAGCCAAGAGTCTAGGGGGCAGCCCCAGCATTTT.

This clone was found once. The DNA of the CDR3 is TGCGCCAGCAGCCCACGGTCTGAGCAAGAGACCCAGTACTTC. It yields the protein CASSPRSEQETQYF. The chain combines TRBV5-1 with TRBJ2-5; no firm D call. Trimming took 4 bases from V and 2 from J, leaving 12 bases between them. CDR1 is SGHRS and CDR2 is YFSETQ in the germline V gene. This CDR3 is 14 amino acids long. The whole variable domain, remainder taken from reference TRBV5-1 and TRBJ2-5, is KAGVTQTPRYLIKTRGQQVTLSCSPISGHRSVSWYQQTPGQGLQFLFEYFSETQRNKGNFPGRFSGRQFSNSRSEMNVSTLELGDSALYLCASSPRSEQETQYFGPGTRLLVL.

The chain combines TRBV5-1 with TRBJ2-1; D might be TRBD1 (6 bases). The CDR3 sequence is 15 residues long. The V and J ends lost 1 base and 4 bases respectively, with 12 bases between them. CDR1 and CDR2 from the germline V gene are SGHRS and YFSETQ. CDR3 amino acids: CASSLWDNNYNEQFF. CDR3 DNA: TGCGCCAGCAGCTTGTGGGACAACAATTACAATGAGCAGTTCTTC.

The J gene is TRBJ2-5, the V gene TRBV14; TRBD2 aligns across 7 bases. CDR3 length: 17 residues. J gave up 7 bases and V 2 bases, and 16 bases lay outside the gene matches. Germline assignment: CDR1 SGHDN and CDR2 FVKESK. The CDR3 DNA sequence: TGTGCCAGCAGCCAATTACGACCTAGCGGTCGGTCGGGGACCCAGTACTTC. Translated, it gives CASSQLRPSGRSGTQYF.

The chain joins TRBV7-8 to TRBJ2-2; 10 bases match TRBD1. The germline V gene encodes CDR1 SGHVS and CDR2 FQNEAQ. The CDR3 has 17 residues. J lost 5 bases, V lost 5 bases, and 11 bases had no gene match. The CDR3 DNA is TGTGCCAGCAGCCTCCAGACAGGGGGCCTGTATACCGGGGAGCTGTTTTTT. Residues: CASSLQTGGLYTGELFF.

The chain links TRBV6-6 to TRBJ1-5; D remains ambiguous. Germline assignment: CDR1 MNHNY and CDR2 SVGAGI (reference sequence). V was trimmed by 0 bases and J by 12 bases, leaving 9 bases between them. The CDR3 has 12 residues. CDR3 region: CASSYSPYLQHF. In nucleotides, the CDR3 is TGTGCCAGCAGTTACTCCCCATACCTCCAGCATTTT.

The V gene is TRBV4-3, the J gene TRBJ2-1, with 9 nucleotides matching TRBD2. This CDR3 comprises 16 residues. The V gene end was trimmed by 1 base and the J gene end by 9 bases; junction bases not matched to a gene: 10. Germline CDR1 LGHNA, CDR2 YSLEER. The CDR3 DNA is TGCGCCAGCAGCCAAGTTGGGTTAGCGGGAGTAGGTGAGCAGTTCTTC. It translates to CASSQVGLAGVGEQFF.

The chain joins TRBV4-1 to TRBJ1-2, with TRBD1 matching over 7 bases. V lost 4 bases to trimming and J lost 2 bases; unmatched junction nucleotides: 16. The CDR3 spans 18 residues. The germline V gene has CDR1 MGHRA and CDR2 YSYEKL. CDR3 bases: TGCGCCAGCAGCCTCCTACAGGGGCCCACCCTTTCAAACTATGGCTACACCTTC. As protein: CASSLLQGPTLSNYGYTF.

J is TRBJ1-1 and V is TRBV15, with D unresolved. The V gene lost 4 bases and the J gene lost 1 base, with 7 bases spanning the gap. Per germline, CDR1 LNHNV and CDR2 YYDKDF (reference sequence). This CDR3 region has 13 residues. This CDR3 reads CATSTRENTEAFF. CDR3 DNA sequence: TGTGCCACCAGCACCCGAGAGAACACTGAAGCTTTCTTT.

The chain carries TRBV5-1 and TRBJ1-4; no clear D. Germline V lookup: CDR1 SGHRS, CDR2 YFSETQ. CDR3 length: 15 amino acids. Between the trimmed V and J ends, which lost 3 bases and 2 bases, there was a span of 11 bases. CDR3 DNA: TGCGCCAGCAGCTCCATGGGCGGGACTAATGAAAAACTGTTTTTT. Translation: CASSSMGGTNEKLFF.